The 10 T cell receptor beta chains in this list originate from one sample, sequenced in a study of cytomegalovirus exposure and HLA in healthy donors. 13 Jbeta primers and 60 Vbeta primers were used for the PCR. Sequenced by immunoSEQ multiplex PCR; TCRdb stores in-frame clones only, minus some. Of 150,000 to 200,000 clones listed, 75% to 80% are singletons. The specimen was PBMCs. All receptors derive from a woman in her 50s in good health and CMV-seropositive.

This clone was picked up a small number of times. The chain links TRBV18 to TRBJ1-2, with 9 bases matching TRBD1. V gave up 2 bases and J gave up 4 bases; unmatched junction bases: 5. Germline-derived CDR1 and CDR2 are KGHSH and LQKENI. The CDR3 has 15 residues. CDR3 loop: CASSPRTGESYGYTF. CDR3 bases: TGTGCCAGCTCACCAAGGACAGGGGAATCCTATGGCTACACCTTC. Together with reference TRBV18 and TRBJ1-2, the CDR3 gives the full variable domain: NAGVMQNPRHLVRRRGQEARLRCSPMKGHSHVYWYRQLPEEGLKFMVYLQKENIIDESGMPKERFSAEFPKEGPSILRIQQVVRGDSAAYFCASSPRTGESYGYTFGSGTRLTVV.

This sequence joins TRBV2 and TRBJ2-3; 7 bases map to TRBD2. Germline V lookup: CDR1 SNHLY, CDR2 FYNNEI. Unmatched junction bases numbered 2, after V lost 4 bases and J lost 4 bases. CDR3 size: 13 residues. This CDR3 is CASSAGGPDTQYF. The CDR3 DNA follows: TGTGCCAGCAGTGCGGGGGGACCAGATACGCAGTATTTT. The full variable domain, in which reference TRBV2 and TRBJ2-3 provide the parts outside the CDR3, is EPEVTQTPSHQVTQMGQEVILRCVPISNHLYFYWYRQILGQKVEFLVSFYNNEISEKSEIFDDQFSVERPDGSNFTLKIRSTKLEDSAMYFCASSAGGPDTQYFGPGTRLTVL.

The genes are TRBV5-4 and TRBJ1-2, with 11 positions matching TRBD1. The CDR3 length is 16 residues. Germline V gives CDR1 SGHNT, CDR2 YYREEE (reference sequence). J lost 5 bases, V lost 3 bases, and 9 bases had no gene match. The CDR3 spells CASSSSGQGAGYGYTF. CDR3 nucleotide sequence: TGTGCCAGCAGCTCCTCCGGACAGGGGGCGGGATATGGCTACACCTTC.

The gene calls are TRBV19 and TRBJ1-6; the D is unclear. Trimming cost V 6 bases and J 9 bases, with 18 bases left between them. The CDR3 consists of 15 residues. Germline assignment: CDR1 LNHDA and CDR2 SQIVND (reference sequence). The CDR3 DNA reads as TGTGCCAGTAGCTCTCCCCCAGGCCACTCTTCACCCCTCCACTTT. This sequence encodes CASSSPPGHSSPLHF.

As regards this clone: In the same sample, other DNA sequences code for this CDR3. The V call is TRBV9, the J call TRBJ1-5, with D unclear. The length of the CDR3 is 14 residues. Germline V gene data show CDR1 as SGDLS and CDR2 as YYNGEE. Between the trimmed V and J ends, which lost 0 bases and 0 bases, there was a span of 4 bases. For the CDR3, the DNA is TGTGCCAGCAGCGTAGACGGTAGCAATCAGCCCCAGCATTTT. This sequence encodes CASSVDGSNQPQHF.

This clone was detected a few times. The V and J genes are TRBV6-5 and TRBJ2-7, with TRBD1 identical over 8 bases. The CDR3 contains 13 residues. The germline CDR1 and CDR2 sequences are MNHEY and SVGAGI. V was pared by 5 bases and J by 4 bases, with 4 bases of the junction left unmatched. The CDR3, as DNA: TGTGCCAGCAGTCTGACAGGGGCGTACGAGCAGTACTTC. Amino acid sequence: CASSLTGAYEQYF.

This sequence joins TRBV2 and TRBJ2-5; 7 positions match TRBD1. The germline V gene encodes CDR1 SNHLY and CDR2 FYNNEI. V lost 4 bases and J lost 2; bases outside the gene matches: 1. The CDR3 spans 13 residues. The CDR3 reads CASSGDRQETQYF. CDR3 sequence (DNA): TGTGCCAGCAGTGGGGACAGACAAGAGACCCAGTACTTC.

This clone was detected only a few times. The V call is TRBV7-8, the J call TRBJ2-4, with D maybe TRBD2 (5 bases). Between the trimmed V and J ends, which lost 1 base and 1 base, there was a span of 14 bases. The CDR3 runs 17 residues. From germline, CDR1 is SGHVS and CDR2 FQNEAQ. The CDR3 protein is CASSLDGEIWAKNIQYF. In DNA, the CDR3 is TGTGCCAGCAGCTTAGACGGGGAGATCTGGGCCAAAAACATTCAGTACTTC.

The chain employs TRBV9 and TRBJ2-7, with TRBD2 identical over 9 bases. J was trimmed by 2 bases and V by 4 bases; bases with no gene match: 7. Looked up from germline, CDR1 is SGDLS and CDR2 is YYNGEE. This CDR3 is 15 amino acids long. CDR3 DNA sequence: TGTGCCAGCAGCCCCCAGGGCGGGAGGGCCTACGAGCAGTACTTC. Its translation is CASSPQGGRAYEQYF.

The rearrangement links TRBV10-2 to TRBJ1-1; D call uncertain. The V end was cut by 5 bases, the J end by 3 bases, with 16 bases between. The CDR3 totals 15 residues. Germline V gene lookup returns CDR1 WSHSY and CDR2 SAAADI. In DNA form, the CDR3 reads TGCGCCAGCAGTCCCCTTTCTGAGGGTGACACTGAAGCTTTCTTT. This codes for CASSPLSEGDTEAFF.